This T cell receptor (beta chain) was retrieved from a study of identical twins. Study-level points and caveats: Cord blood beta clonotypes present at high abundance carried fewer insertions; no such pattern appeared in memory repertoires. Where beta out-of-frame sequences were concerned, excess twin sharing was weaker. Invariant MAIT and iNKT cells could partly confound zero-insertion analyses.

Trimming left V 1 base short and J 0 bases short, with 10 bases between. Germline V CDR1 and CDR2: MNHEY, SMNVEV (reference sequence). The CDR3 length is 16 residues. A universal primer site was incorporated via template switching, and the cDNA contained unique molecular identifiers. TCRdb reprocessed the 5' RACE reads via MiXCR and lists one record per CDR3 protein. The data hold a few hundred thousand distinct CDR3 sequences, with roughly 9.5% observed a single time. This clonotype was picked up many times. Its antigen is undetermined. A further study also used this sample, focusing on yellow fever vaccine responses in identical twins.

The chain recombines TRBV27 with TRBJ2-1, with a possible D match to TRBD1 (6 bases). The TCR comes from a woman aged 18-29 years in good health. The sample comprised PBMCs. CDR3 in amino acids: CASSLFGQYSYNEQFF. In DNA, the CDR3 is TGTGCCAGCAGTTTATTTGGACAGTACTCCTACAATGAGCAGTTCTTC.